The 19 T cell receptor beta chains reported below all come from one sample, sequenced in a study of monozygotic twins with inflammatory bowel disease (dated by TCRdb to the late 2010s). Receptor amplification or capture employed 5' RACE. Sequencer: Illumina HiSeq 2500. Through TCRdb reprocessing, the reads give one entry per CDR3 protein sequence; DNA is omitted. The sample's records list about 150,000 distinct CDR3 sequences. 1% to 1.5% of the sample comes from the top ten. The sequenced material came from blood. The source is a human donor with ulcerative colitis or Crohn's disease, or a healthy co-twin of an affected twin (not recorded which).

The gene calls are TRBV9 and TRBJ1-2; TCRdb indicates TRBD1, and absent DNA this call remains unverified. The CDR3 runs to 13 residues. Germline V gene lookup returns CDR1 SGDLS and CDR2 YYNGEE. The CDR3 region is CASSADRVEGYTF.

V is TRBV27 and J is TRBJ1-5; without DNA, the TCRdb call of TRBD1 cannot be checked. Germline V gene sequence: CDR1 MNHEY, CDR2 SMNVEV (reference sequence). CDR3 length: 15 amino acids. CDR3: CASSLMGRVDQPQHF.

V gene TRBV3-1 combines with J gene TRBJ2-3; TCRdb returns TRBD1, unconfirmable since there is no DNA. This CDR3 contains 15 residues. Germline lookup yields CDR1 LGHDT and CDR2 YNNKEL (reference sequence). The CDR3: CASSHSGTSTDTQYF.

The CDR3 sequence is CATSLGNQPQHF. The chain links TRBV24-1 to TRBJ1-5. This CDR3 region has 12 residues. CDR1 and CDR2 (germline): KGHDR, SFDVKD.

The J gene is TRBJ1-1, the V gene TRBV29-1; the TCRdb call, TRBD1, lacks DNA for checking. The CDR3 length is 15 residues. The germline CDR1 and CDR2 sequences are SQVTM and ANQGSEA. CDR3 in amino acids: CSVAEGGTGSTEAFF.

The chain combines TRBV4-3 with TRBJ2-2; there is no DNA to check the TCRdb D call of TRBD2. Germline CDR1 is LGHNA and CDR2 is YSLEER. This CDR3 has 16 residues. CDR3 region: CASSPTGTSETGELFF.

The V call is TRBV7-2, the J call TRBJ2-2; TCRdb's D gene call, TRBD1, goes unchecked for lack of DNA. CDR1 and CDR2 from the germline V gene are SGHTA and FQGNSA. This CDR3 is built from 15 residues. The CDR3 loop reads CATRADRSNTGELFF.

The V and J genes are TRBV4-2 and TRBJ1-1. CDR3 size: 17 residues. Germline values: CDR1 LGHNA, CDR2 YNFKEQ. The CDR3 sequence: CASSQDRGVRANTEAFF.

The chain couples TRBV4-1 to TRBJ2-5. The CDR3 is 14 amino acids. CDR1 MGHRA and CDR2 YSYEKL come from the germline V gene. The CDR3 region is CASSQLGYQETQYF.

The chain employs TRBV4-1 and TRBJ2-7; TCRdb reports TRBD2, a call that lacks DNA to check it against. This CDR3 comprises 17 residues. The germline V gene has CDR1 MGHRA and CDR2 YSYEKL. CDR3 amino acids: CASSQDSSSGRSYEQYF.

This chain uses TRBV7-3 with TRBJ2-3; the D call of TRBD2 rests on TCRdb alone, since no DNA is present to check it. Germline lookup yields CDR1 SGHTA and CDR2 FQGTGA. This CDR3 is built from 17 residues. The CDR3 sequence: CASSLSPLLAGIRAQYF.

The V and J genes are TRBV4-1 and TRBJ2-1; checking the TCRdb D call of TRBD2 is not possible without DNA. The CDR3 is 16 residues long. CDR1 MGHRA and CDR2 YSYEKL come from the germline V gene. The CDR3: CASSQVGRGYDNEQFF.

V and J are TRBV5-5 and TRBJ2-7. The CDR3 consists of 16 residues. CDR1 is SGHKS, CDR2 YYEKEE, per germline (reference sequence). The CDR3 here is CASSLVFAGGVHEQYF. The full variable domain, in which reference TRBV5-5 and TRBJ2-7 provide the parts outside the CDR3, is DAGVTQSPTHLIKTRGQQVTLRCSPISGHKSVSWYQQVLGQGPQFIFQYYEKEERGRGNFPDRFSARQFPNYSSELNVNALLLGDSALYLCASSLVFAGGVHEQYFGPGTRLTVT.

The chain recombines TRBV5-1 with TRBJ1-6. Germline assignment: CDR1 SGHRS and CDR2 YFSETQ. CDR3 length: 13 residues. The CDR3 sequence is CASTGTAGSPLHF.

The chain employs TRBV5-1 and TRBJ2-5; TCRdb returns TRBD1, unconfirmable since there is no DNA. The CDR3 contains 15 residues. Germline values: CDR1 SGHRS, CDR2 YFSETQ. CDR3: CASSLLDRGSETQYF.

V and J are TRBV3-1 and TRBJ1-1; TCRdb reports TRBD1, a call that lacks DNA to check it against. The CDR3 runs 14 residues. The germline V gene encodes CDR1 LGHDT and CDR2 YNNKEL (reference sequence). The CDR3 sequence: CASSQVGGNTEAFF.

The chain combines TRBV20-1 with TRBJ2-7; lacking DNA, the TRBD2 call made by TCRdb goes unchecked. The CDR3 contains 15 residues. Per germline, CDR1 DFQATT and CDR2 SNEGSKA (reference sequence). CDR3 amino acids: CSARDPAGVVYEQYF.

The chain combines TRBV7-3 with TRBJ2-3; the TRBD2 assignment by TCRdb is unverifiable without DNA. The CDR3 is 16 amino acids. Germline V gene sequence: CDR1 SGHTA, CDR2 FQGTGA. CDR3: CASSSRPAGSSDTQYF.

The rearrangement uses TRBV19 and TRBJ2-4; TCRdb designates TRBD1, a call that cannot be tested without DNA. Germline V gives CDR1 LNHDA, CDR2 SQIVND (reference sequence). The CDR3 totals 15 residues. CDR3 sequence: CASRGAHLAKNIQYF.